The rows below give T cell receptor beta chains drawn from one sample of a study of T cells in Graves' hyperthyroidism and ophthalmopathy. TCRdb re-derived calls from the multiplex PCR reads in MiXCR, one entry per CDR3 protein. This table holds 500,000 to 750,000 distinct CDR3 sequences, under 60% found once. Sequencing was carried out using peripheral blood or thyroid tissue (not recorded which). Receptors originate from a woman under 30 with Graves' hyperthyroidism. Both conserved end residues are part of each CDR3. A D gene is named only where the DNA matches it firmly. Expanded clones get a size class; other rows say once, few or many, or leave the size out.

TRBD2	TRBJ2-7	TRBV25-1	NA	CASSRPGGGEQYF	TGTGCCAGCAGTCGTCCGGGAGGCGGGGAGCAGTACTTC
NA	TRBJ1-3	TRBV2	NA	CASNSDSF	TGTGCCAGCAACTCGGACAGTTTT
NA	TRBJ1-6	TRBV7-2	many	CASSIRDPNSPLHF	TGTGCCAGCAGCATCCGGGACCCTAATTCACCCCTCCACTTT
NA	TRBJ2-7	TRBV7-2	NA	CASSLVGERSYEQYF	TGTGCCAGCAGCTTAGTTGGTGAGCGTTCCTACGAGCAGTACTTC
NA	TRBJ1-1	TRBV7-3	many	CASSWGTNTEAFF	TGTGCCAGCAGCTGGGGCACGAACACTGAAGCTTTCTTT
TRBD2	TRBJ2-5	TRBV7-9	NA	CASSTGREEETQYF	TGTGCCAGCAGTACAGGGCGGGAGGAAGAGACCCAGTACTTC
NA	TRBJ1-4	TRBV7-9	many	CASSLAAGPLGGKLFF	TGTGCCAGCAGCTTAGCCGCGGGACCCCTGGGCGGAAAACTGTTTTTT
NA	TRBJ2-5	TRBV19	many	CASSDSDQETQYF	TGTGCCAGTAGCGACAGTGACCAAGAGACCCAGTACTTC
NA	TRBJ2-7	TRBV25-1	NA	CASSSRPSSYEQYF	TGTGCCAGCAGTTCCCGGCCGAGCTCCTACGAGCAGTACTTC
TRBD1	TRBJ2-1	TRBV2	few	CASRPGGGYNEQFF	TGTGCCAGCAGGCCAGGGGGTGGATACAATGAGCAGTTCTTC
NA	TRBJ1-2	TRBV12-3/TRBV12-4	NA	CASSSAGLADYGYTF	TGTGCCAGCAGTTCGGCCGGACTAGCGGACTATGGCTACACCTTC